This TCR beta chain was profiled in a study of T cell responses to AZD1222 COVID-19 vaccine. General observations from the study: Researchers report vaccine-associated CD4 TCRs spanning spike, with dominance at 160-218 and 743-854. Possibly, clonal diversity was underestimated; donors were largely white British and included more females. Spike-specific TCR breadth and depth went up after people got two AZD1222 doses.

Clones were read by immunoSEQ multiplex PCR, and TCRdb kept only the in-frame ones, dropping some. The top ten hold roughly 10% of the sample, which has about 54,000 clones, roughly four fifths seen once. CDR1 is SGHDT, CDR2 YYEEEE, per germline. V was shortened by 1 base and J by 8 bases, with 12 bases between the two germline ends. This CDR3 has 13 residues. There are a few counts of this clone. Its antigen is still unknown. This receptor was taken from an adult in good health. The V call is TRBV5-6, the J call TRBJ1-1, with TRBD1 as a possible D gene (6 bases). Specimen: peripheral blood, collected on day 0 of AZD1222 vaccination. The CDR3 nucleotides read TGTGCCAGCAGCTTGTGGGGGCGGTCAGAAGCTTTCTTT. Translation gives CASSLWGRSEAFF.